These 18 T cell receptor beta chains were all obtained from the same sample, sequenced in a study of T cell repertoires in cytomegalovirus infection. From the reads, TCRdb called clonotypes with MiXCR, one entry per CDR3 protein. The sample lists about 140,000 distinct CDR3 sequences, roughly 6% occurring once. The sample taken for sequencing was PBMCs. Receptors originate from a human donor in good health (CMV status not recorded). Some clones in this sample may be carry-over from other donors' samples.

This clonotype was detected ten times or more. The CDR3 DNA is TGTGCCAGTAGTATAGACAAACAGGGAGGTTCCACTGAAGCTTTCTTT. This translates into CASSIDKQGGSTEAFF. The V and J genes are TRBV19 and TRBJ1-1; D is perhaps TRBD1 (6 bases). The CDR3 has 16 residues. Germline V CDR1 and CDR2: LNHDA, SQIVND (reference sequence). The V and J ends lost 0 bases and 4 bases respectively, with 15 bases between them.

This clonotype has at least ten counts. V usage is TRBV7-9 and J usage is TRBJ2-3; the D is unclear. Germline V gives CDR1 SEHNR, CDR2 FQNEAQ (reference sequence). V gave up 2 bases and J gave up 6 bases, with 3 bases separating them. The CDR3 spans 11 residues. CDR3 residues: CASSLTDTQYF. CDR3 nucleotide sequence: TGTGCCAGCAGCTTAACGGATACGCAGTATTTT.

Ten or more counts support this clonotype. V is TRBV11-1 and J is TRBJ2-1; D is possibly TRBD1 (6 bases). Trimming left V 7 bases short and J 2 bases short, with 12 bases between. CDR3 size: 14 residues. Germline values: CDR1 SGHAT, CDR2 FQDESV (reference sequence). The CDR3: CASTPDSAYNEQFF. The CDR3 DNA reads TGTGCCAGCACCCCGGACAGCGCCTACAATGAGCAGTTCTTC.

The table lists this clonotype with many counts. This chain uses TRBV30 with TRBJ2-7; 8 nucleotides match TRBD2. The CDR3 consists of 13 residues. The V segment lost 3 bases and the J segment 8 bases; nucleotides outside the gene matches: 9. Germline-derived CDR1 and CDR2 are GTSNPN and SVGIG (reference sequence). The CDR3 DNA is TGTGCCTGGAGCACCGGGGGGGCCGGGAAGCAGTACTTC. It codes for CAWSTGGAGKQYF.

This clonotype was counted at least ten times. The chain carries TRBV7-2 and TRBJ1-4; no definite D call. This CDR3 spans 11 amino acids. The germline CDR1 and CDR2 sequences are SGHTA and FQGNSA. Trimming shortened V by 3 bases and J by 7 bases, and 3 bases separated the two germline ends. The CDR3 spells CASSFREKLFF. The DNA of the CDR3 is TGTGCCAGCAGCTTTCGTGAAAAACTGTTTTTT.

This clonotype was seen many times. V usage is TRBV7-2 and J usage is TRBJ2-7, with D uncertain. This CDR3 spans 14 amino acids. Trimming removed 5 bases at V and 4 bases at J, with 15 bases between. Germline V gene sequence: CDR1 SGHTA, CDR2 FQGNSA. The CDR3 nucleotides read TGTGCCAGCAGCATAACCGGGTCAGCTTACGAGCAGTACTTC. Its translation is CASSITGSAYEQYF. Together with reference TRBV7-2 and TRBJ2-7, the CDR3 gives the full variable domain: GAGVSQSPSNKVTEKGKDVELRCDPISGHTALYWYRQSLGQGLEFLIYFQGNSAPDKSGLPSDRFSAERTGGSVSTLTIQRTQQEDSAVYLCASSITGSAYEQYFGPGTRLTVT.

This clonotype was observed at least ten times. The chain couples TRBV14 to TRBJ1-6; D is possibly TRBD1 (5 bases). Trimming cost V 1 base and J 6 bases, with 10 bases left between them. The CDR3 consists of 15 residues. Germline V gene sequence: CDR1 SGHDN, CDR2 FVKESK. The CDR3 protein is CASSQAGLLNSPLHF. CDR3 DNA sequence: TGTGCCAGCAGCCAAGCAGGGCTACTTAATTCACCCCTCCACTTT.

Concerning this clonotype: This may be a read error: a much more frequent sequence differs by one nucleotide. This sequence joins TRBV7-9 and TRBJ2-3; no clear D. The J call may be faulty, since TRBJ1-5 better matches the DNA end. There are 13 residues in the CDR3. Germline V gene sequence: CDR1 SEHNR, CDR2 FQNEAQ (reference sequence). DNA of the CDR3: TGTGCCAGCAGCCCATCCCTCCTCGAGACGCAGCATTTT. This sequence encodes CASSPSLLETQHF.

Of note for this clonotype: One base away lies a much larger clone, so this may be a sequencing read error. This rearrangement joins TRBV29-1 to TRBJ1-1; 9 bases align to TRBD1. The CDR3 length is 12 residues. J gave up 6 bases and V 6 bases, and 5 bases lay outside the gene matches. Germline assignment: CDR1 SQVTM and CDR2 ANQGSEA. CDR3 loop: CSVARTGAEAFF. CDR3 bases: TGCAGCGTAGCCAGGACAGGGGCTGAAGCTTTCTTT.

This clonotype has a count of ten or more. This sequence joins TRBV29-1 and TRBJ1-1, with D possibly matching TRBD1 (5 bases). Trimming removed 1 base at V and 1 base at J, with 7 bases between. This CDR3 region has 13 residues. The germline V gene has CDR1 SQVTM and CDR2 ANQGSEA. CDR3 sequence (DNA): TGCAGCGTTGAAGCTGGGGGGAACACTGAAGCTTTCTTT. The encoded protein is CSVEAGGNTEAFF.

The chain uses TRBV5-1 and TRBJ2-7; possible D gene TRBD1, 5 bases. The ends were cut back, 1 base at V and 3 bases at J, with 14 bases in the middle. The CDR3 has 15 amino acids. Germline lookup yields CDR1 SGHRS and CDR2 YFSETQ. CDR3 residues: CASSLLPGSRYEQYF. Written as DNA, the CDR3 is TGCGCCAGCAGCTTGTTGCCAGGGTCTCGCTACGAGCAGTACTTC.

This clonotype has only a few counts. V is TRBV12-3 or TRBV12-4 and J is TRBJ1-5, with TRBD1 as a possible D gene (5 bases). V was shortened by 3 bases and J by 5 bases, with 11 bases between the two germline ends. The CDR3 has 14 amino acids. The DNA for the CDR3 is TGTGCCAGCAGTTTTGGGGGGTTGTATCAGCCCCAGCATTTT. It encodes CASSFGGLYQPQHF.

This clonotype was counted many times. The genes are TRBV7-2 and TRBJ2-7; D assignment may be TRBD1 or TRBD2 (5 bases each). Germline assignment: CDR1 SGHTA and CDR2 FQGNSA. There are 13 residues in the CDR3. Trimming took 5 bases from V and 1 from J, leaving 9 bases between them. The DNA for the CDR3 is TGTGCCAGCAGCCGGGACGGATCCTACGAGCAGTACTTC. Translated: CASSRDGSYEQYF.

Ten or more counts support this clonotype. The chain recombines TRBV29-1 with TRBJ2-5; 7 bases fit TRBD1. Per the germline V gene, CDR1 is SQVTM and CDR2 is ANQGSEA. V lost 5 bases, J lost 1 base, and 7 bases stayed unmatched. The CDR3 extends over 14 amino acids. CDR3: CSVPNDRVQETQYF. The CDR3 DNA reads as TGCAGCGTTCCCAACGACAGGGTCCAAGAGACCCAGTACTTC.

This clonotype was observed a few times. The chain uses TRBV29-1 and TRBJ2-7, with D perhaps TRBD1 (5 bases). The CDR3 extends over 12 amino acids. Germline CDR1 SQVTM, CDR2 ANQGSEA. Trimming took 7 bases from V and 7 from J, leaving 17 bases between them. In nucleotides, the CDR3 is TGCAGCGCCCGGTGGGGCTCCGGGGAGCAGTACTTC. It encodes CSARWGSGEQYF.

A word on this clonotype: A much larger clone sits a single nucleotide away, making a read error possible. CDR3 in DNA: TGTGCCAGCAGCCAGACGGGACTAATGATCACTGAAGCTTTCTTT. The encoded protein is CASSQTGLMITEAFF. This rearrangement joins TRBV14 to TRBJ1-1, with TRBD1 as a possible D gene (5 bases). Germline CDR1 and CDR2: SGHDN and FVKESK. CDR3 length equals 15 residues. V was trimmed by 3 bases and J by 4 bases, leaving 15 bases between them. Using reference TRBV14 and TRBJ1-1 for the parts outside the CDR3, the full variable domain is EAGVTQFPSHSVIEKGQTVTLRCDPISGHDNLYWYRRVMGKEIKFLLHFVKESKQDESGMPNNRFLAERTGGTYSTLKVQPAELEDSGVYFCASSQTGLMITEAFFGQGTRLTVV.

In this sample, this clonotype turned up many times. The chain is built from TRBV7-2 and TRBJ2-3, with D uncertain. The CDR3 is 15 residues long. Germline lookup yields CDR1 SGHTA and CDR2 FQGNSA. V was shortened by 1 base and J by 2 bases, with 10 bases between the two germline ends. CDR3: CASSLGLGFTDTQYF. CDR3 bases: TGTGCCAGCAGCTTAGGCCTAGGTTTCACAGATACGCAGTATTTT.

This clonotype was recorded many times. This chain joins TRBV5-6 and TRBJ2-1; D gene ambiguous. Germline CDR1 reads SGHDT; CDR2 reads YYEEEE. CDR3 size: 13 residues. V lost 0 bases, J lost 10 bases, and 11 bases lay in between. As DNA, the CDR3 is TGTGCCAGCAGCTTGGCCTACTCTAGAGAGCAGTTCTTC. It encodes CASSLAYSREQFF.